What follows describes a single TCR beta chain. The antigen this receptor binds is unknown. No per-base quality is available; no much larger clone lies one base away. The CDR3 has 14 amino acids, counting the end cysteine and phenylalanine. This entry keeps only the CDR3 DNA: 42 bases, framed from base 1. CDR1 and CDR2 are read off the germline V gene as ENHRY and SYGVKD. The trim is 4 bases for V and 4 bases for J, with a gap of 13 bases between the germline ends. This entry belongs to a study of PD-1 blockade in classical Hodgkin lymphoma (dated by TCRdb to 2019 to 2021). For context, the study as a whole: A peripheral blood immune signature of response to PD-1 blockade in classical Hodgkin lymphoma was defined using TCR beta sequencing and CyTOF. Broad study findings and their caveats: Only a single clinical trial cohort was studied, and what caused the repertoire differences, possibly disease activity or prior therapy, remained undefined. Baseline TCR diversity was reported to be lower in newly diagnosed patients than in healthy donors, and even lower in relapsed/refractory patients.

This specimen's time point label, per the study, means: newly diagnosed, previously untreated cHL patient sample. CD4+ T cells were purified from thawed PBMCs by magnetic negative selection with a Miltenyi CD4+ T cell isolation kit. PBMCs from patients with newly diagnosed, previously untreated classical Hodgkin lymphoma were sequenced as a comparison group for the relapsed/refractory trial patients. Peripheral blood was collected in 8 mL Vacutainer Cell Preparation Tubes, from which PBMCs were isolated by centrifugation and then cryopreserved. Purified CD4+ and CD8+ fractions were prepared only for cases with an additional available PBMC sample. Magnetically labelled cells were removed on LS columns in a quadroMACS separator, and the flow-through was retained as the purified fraction. The Qiagen DNeasy kit was used to extract genomic DNA from unsorted PBMCs and from the negatively selected CD4+ and CD8+ fractions. TCR beta CDR3 regions were subjected to amplification by immunoSEQ multiplex PCR with primers that anneal to V and J segments. Amplification bias was minimized using a synthetic immune receptor repertoire, and residual bias was removed computationally after sequencing. From the authors' description of their analysis: Repertoire diversity was quantified as the Shannon entropy index using custom Python scripts. The unsorted, CD4+ and CD8+ repertoires were each analyzed separately, with the exception of combined analyses, where CD4+ and CD8+ sequences were merged in silico. TCRdb took over this immuneACCESS table, retaining in-frame rearrangements with V and J assigned. Such tables are incomplete; in checked studies, under half of the missing clones stem from an unresolved V gene, and the remainder is unexplained. That table gives V, J and clone size, and the DNA gave D and trimming. The sample table shows around 31,000 clones, and approximately 88% are seen once. The ten most abundant clones make up about 0.32% of the sample.

Sequencing was carried out using CD4+ T cells from blood. The V gene is TRBV10-3 and the J gene is TRBJ1-1; TRBD1 is a weak D gene call, 5 bases matching. This receptor was identified in a human donor with classical Hodgkin lymphoma. The CDR3 protein sequence reads: CAISGEGRGTEAFF. The DNA sequence follows: TGTGCCATCAGTGGGGAAGGGAGGGGCACTGAAGCTTTCTTT.